The sequence of this TCR beta chain was determined in a study of CD8 T cells in ankylosing spondylitis. Via MiXCR, TCRdb re-called the 5' RACE reads, giving one row per CDR3 protein. The sample contains around 39,000 distinct CDR3 sequences, approximately 10% of which appear only once. V lost 3 bases, J lost 0 bases, and 17 bases lay in between. CDR1 is GTSNPN, CDR2 SVGIG, per germline (reference sequence). This CDR3 has 16 residues. Sample: synovial fluid, either unsorted or a sorted T cell fraction (not recorded which). The chain employs TRBV30 and TRBJ1-1; a weak D match, TRBD1 (5 bases). The TCR originated in a male donor with ankylosing spondylitis. CDR3 in DNA: TGTGCCTGGAGAGCCCGGGGCCAACTATTGAACACTGAAGCTTTCTTT. This encodes CAWRARGQLLNTEAFF.